This TCR beta chain was profiled in a study of CD8 T cells in Susac syndrome. Study results and caveats: As the study acknowledged, the number of individuals who were part of its TCR sequencing and HLA analysis was relatively small.

From blood CD8+ and CD4+ T cells, the TCR beta chain was sequenced. CD8+ and CD4+ T cells were negatively isolated; TEMRA cells were FACS-enriched. Trimming shortened V by 4 bases and J by 6 bases, and 10 bases separated the two germline ends. Germline V gives CDR1 ENHRY, CDR2 SYGVKD. CDR3 length equals 13 residues. When the RNA was reverse transcribed, random hexamers were used with an input of roughly 0.5 to 1 ug. TCR beta CDR3 was amplified by immunoSEQ covering 54 Vbeta and 13 Jbeta. TCRdb independently ran MiXCR on the immunoSEQ multiplex PCR reads; one entry per CDR3 protein. This sample has roughly 120,000 distinct CDR3 sequences, with around 94% found just once. Concerning this clonotype itself: No antigen is known for it.

The sample was CD4+ T cells from PBMCs. The source of this sequence is a human donor with multiple sclerosis. This sequence joins TRBV10-3 and TRBJ1-5, with a possible D match to TRBD1 (5 bases). The CDR3 protein is CAISAGGIQPQHF. DNA for the CDR3: TGTGCCATCAGTGCCGGGGGAATTCAGCCCCAGCATTTT.